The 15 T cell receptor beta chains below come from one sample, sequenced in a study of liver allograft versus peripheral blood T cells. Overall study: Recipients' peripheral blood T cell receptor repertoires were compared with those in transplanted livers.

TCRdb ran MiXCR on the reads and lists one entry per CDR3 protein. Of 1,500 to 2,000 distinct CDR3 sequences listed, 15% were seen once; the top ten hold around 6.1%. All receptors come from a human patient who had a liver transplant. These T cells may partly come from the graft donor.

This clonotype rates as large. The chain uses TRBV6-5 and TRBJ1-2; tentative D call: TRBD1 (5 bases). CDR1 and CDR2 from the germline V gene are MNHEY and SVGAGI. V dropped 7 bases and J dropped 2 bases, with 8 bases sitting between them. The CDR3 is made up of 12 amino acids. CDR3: CASMGRNYGYTF. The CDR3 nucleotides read TGTGCCAGCATGGGACGGAACTATGGCTACACCTTC.

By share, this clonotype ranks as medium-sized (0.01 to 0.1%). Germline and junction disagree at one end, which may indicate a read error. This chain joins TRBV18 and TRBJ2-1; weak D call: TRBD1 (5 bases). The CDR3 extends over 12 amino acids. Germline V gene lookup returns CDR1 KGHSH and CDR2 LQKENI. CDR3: CASSPGAPKPIF. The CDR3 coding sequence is TGTGCCAGCTCACCAGGGGCGCCCAAACCGATCTTC.

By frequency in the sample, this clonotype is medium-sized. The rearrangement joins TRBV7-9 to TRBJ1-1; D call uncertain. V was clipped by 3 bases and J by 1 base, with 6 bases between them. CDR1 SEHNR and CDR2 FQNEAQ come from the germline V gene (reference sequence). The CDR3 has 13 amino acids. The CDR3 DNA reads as TGTGCCAGCAGCTTTTCAGGGAACACTGAAGCTTTCTTT. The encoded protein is CASSFSGNTEAFF.

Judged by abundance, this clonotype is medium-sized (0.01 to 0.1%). CDR3 in amino acids: CSARGDSNTEAFF. Here the CDR3 DNA reads TGCAGTGCCAGGGGCGATTCGAACACTGAAGCTTTCTTT. The chain links TRBV20-1 to TRBJ1-1; a weak D match, TRBD1 (6 bases). Germline CDR1 reads DFQATT; CDR2 reads SNEGSKA (reference sequence). The CDR3 loop spans 13 amino acids. The V end was cut by 6 bases, the J end by 1 base, with 12 bases between.

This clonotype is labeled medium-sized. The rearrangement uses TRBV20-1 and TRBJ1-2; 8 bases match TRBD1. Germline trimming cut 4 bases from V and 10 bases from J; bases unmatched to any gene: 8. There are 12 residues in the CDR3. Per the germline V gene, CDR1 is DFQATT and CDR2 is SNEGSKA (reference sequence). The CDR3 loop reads CSATRTGFPYTF. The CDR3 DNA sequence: TGCAGTGCTACTCGGACAGGGTTTCCCTACACCTTC.

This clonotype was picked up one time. CDR3 nucleotides: TGCGCCAGCAGCTCGGGACAGGCCCCCATGGGTGGTAATTCACCCCTCCACTTT. It encodes CASSSGQAPMGGNSPLHF. The genes are TRBV5-1 and TRBJ1-6; 8 bases line up with TRBD1. Looked up from germline, CDR1 is SGHRS and CDR2 is YFSETQ. V dropped 3 bases and J dropped 6; count of bases not matched to a gene: 14. This CDR3 is built from 18 residues. The full variable domain, in which reference TRBV5-1 and TRBJ1-6 provide the parts outside the CDR3, is KAGVTQTPRYLIKTRGQQVTLSCSPISGHRSVSWYQQTPGQGLQFLFEYFSETQRNKGNFPGRFSGRQFSNSRSEMNVSTLELGDSALYLCASSSGQAPMGGNSPLHFGNGTRLTVT.

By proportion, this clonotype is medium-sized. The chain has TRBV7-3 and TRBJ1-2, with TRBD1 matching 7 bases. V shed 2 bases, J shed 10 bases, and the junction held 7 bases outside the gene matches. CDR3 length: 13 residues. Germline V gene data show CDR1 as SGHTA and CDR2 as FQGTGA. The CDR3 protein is CASSLEAGGPYTF. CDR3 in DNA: TGTGCCAGCAGCTTAGAGGCAGGGGGGCCCTACACCTTC.

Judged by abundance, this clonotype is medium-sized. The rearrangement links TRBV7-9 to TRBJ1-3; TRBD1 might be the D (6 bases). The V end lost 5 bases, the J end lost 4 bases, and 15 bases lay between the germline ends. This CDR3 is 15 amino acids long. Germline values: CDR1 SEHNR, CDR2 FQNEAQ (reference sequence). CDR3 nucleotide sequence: TGTGCCAGCAGCCTCCTTGGGGGCGCCGGAAACACCATATATTTT. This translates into CASSLLGGAGNTIYF.

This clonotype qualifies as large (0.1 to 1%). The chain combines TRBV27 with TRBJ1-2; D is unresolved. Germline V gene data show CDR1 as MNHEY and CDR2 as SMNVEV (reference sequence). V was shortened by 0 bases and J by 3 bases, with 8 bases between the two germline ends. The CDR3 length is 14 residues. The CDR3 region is CASSLSRNYYGYTF. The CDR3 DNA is TGTGCCAGCAGTTTATCGAGGAATTACTATGGCTACACCTTC.

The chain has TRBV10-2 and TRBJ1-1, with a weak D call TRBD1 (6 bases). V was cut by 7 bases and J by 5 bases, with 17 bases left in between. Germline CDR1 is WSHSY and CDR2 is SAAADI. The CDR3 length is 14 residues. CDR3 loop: CASTEGGEKTEAFF. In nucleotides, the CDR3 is TGCGCCAGCACCGAGGGGGGGGAGAAGACTGAAGCTTTCTTT.

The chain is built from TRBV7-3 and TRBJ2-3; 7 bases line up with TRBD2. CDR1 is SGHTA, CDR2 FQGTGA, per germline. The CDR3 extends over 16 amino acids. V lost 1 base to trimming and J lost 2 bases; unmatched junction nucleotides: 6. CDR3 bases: TGTGCCAGCAGCTTAATCGGTGGGAGGGACACAGATACGCAGTATTTT. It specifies CASSLIGGRDTDTQYF. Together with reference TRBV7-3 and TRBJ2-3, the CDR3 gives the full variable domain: GAGVSQTPSNKVTEKGKYVELRCDPISGHTALYWYRQSLGQGPEFLIYFQGTGAADDSGLPNDRFFAVRPEGSVSTLKIQRTERGDSAVYLCASSLIGGRDTDTQYFGPGTRLTVL.

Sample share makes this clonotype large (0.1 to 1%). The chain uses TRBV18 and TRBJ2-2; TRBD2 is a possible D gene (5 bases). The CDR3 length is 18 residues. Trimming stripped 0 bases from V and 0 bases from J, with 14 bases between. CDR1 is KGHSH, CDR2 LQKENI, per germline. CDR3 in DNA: TGTGCCAGCTCACCACCGATGCGAAGAGGGTCGAACACCGGGGAGCTGTTTTTT. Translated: CASSPPMRRGSNTGELFF.

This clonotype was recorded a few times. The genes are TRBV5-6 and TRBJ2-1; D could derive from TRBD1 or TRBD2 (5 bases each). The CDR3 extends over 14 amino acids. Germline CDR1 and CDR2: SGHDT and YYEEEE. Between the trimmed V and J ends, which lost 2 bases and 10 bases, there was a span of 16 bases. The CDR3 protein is CASSFVSWDGEQFF. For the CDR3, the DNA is TGTGCCAGCAGCTTTGTCTCCTGGGACGGAGAGCAGTTCTTC.

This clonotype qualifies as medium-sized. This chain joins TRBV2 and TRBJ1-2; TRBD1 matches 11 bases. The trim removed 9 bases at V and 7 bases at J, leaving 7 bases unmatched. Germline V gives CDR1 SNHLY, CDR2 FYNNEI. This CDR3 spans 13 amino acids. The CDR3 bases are TGTGCCAGAAGGACAGGGGGCCTAATTGGCTACACCTTC. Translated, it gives CARRTGGLIGYTF.

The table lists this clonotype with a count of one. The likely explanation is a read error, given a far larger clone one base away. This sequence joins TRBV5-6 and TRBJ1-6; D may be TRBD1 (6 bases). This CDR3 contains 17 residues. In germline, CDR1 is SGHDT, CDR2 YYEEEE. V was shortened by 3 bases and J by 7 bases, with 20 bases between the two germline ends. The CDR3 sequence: CASSSGDMGNWNSPLHF. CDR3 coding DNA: TGTGCCAGCAGCTCGGGGGACATGGGAAATTGGAATTCACCCCTCCACTTT. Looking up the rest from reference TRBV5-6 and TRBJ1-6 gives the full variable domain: DAGVTQSPTHLIKTRGQQVTLRCSPKSGHDTVSWYQQALGQGPQFIFQYYEEEERQRGNFPDRFSGHQFPNYSSELNVNALLLGDSALYLCASSSGDMGNWNSPLHFGNGTRLTVT.